The 26 T cell receptor beta chains given below trace back to one sample, sequenced in a study of response to subunit inactivated influenza vaccine. TCRdb independently ran MiXCR on the RT-PCR reads; one entry per CDR3 protein. Of around 540,000 distinct CDR3 sequences detected, 10% to 15% appear once; the ten largest clones hold roughly a tenth. The sample here was PBMCs from blood, taken on the day of vaccination. These receptors were collected from a man aged 50-59 years who received an inactivated influenza vaccine.

This chain connects TRBV7-2 to TRBJ1-1; perhaps TRBD1 as D (6 bases). V was cut by 5 bases and J by 5 bases, with 15 bases left in between. This CDR3 is 14 amino acids long. Germline values: CDR1 SGHTA, CDR2 FQGNSA. The CDR3 DNA is TGTGCCAGCAGCGTCGTGGAGGGGGTGACTGAAGCTTTCTTT. Translating it yields CASSVVEGVTEAFF.

The gene calls are TRBV12-3 or TRBV12-4 and TRBJ1-2; D is undetermined. The CDR3 has 11 amino acids. The V end lost 1 base, the J end lost 8 bases, and 5 bases lay between the germline ends. The CDR3 reads CASSLGWGYTF. DNA of the CDR3: TGTGCCAGCAGTTTAGGGTGGGGCTACACCTTC.

This clonotype has only a few counts. This rearrangement joins TRBV4-3 to TRBJ2-1, with 10 nucleotides matching TRBD2. V shed 0 bases, J shed 5 bases, and the junction held 10 bases outside the gene matches. CDR3 length equals 18 residues. Germline V gives CDR1 LGHNA, CDR2 YSLEER. The CDR3 is CASSQDLGLAGANNEQFF. CDR3 bases: TGCGCCAGCAGCCAAGATCTCGGGCTAGCGGGGGCCAACAATGAGCAGTTCTTC.

For this clonotype: Mismatch with germline at one junction end may stem from a read error. The chain recombines TRBV20-1 with TRBJ2-5, with TRBD1 as a possible D gene (8 bases). CDR3 size: 19 residues. The germline CDR1 and CDR2 sequences are DFQATT and SNEGSKA (reference sequence). CDR3 in DNA: TGCTGTGCTAGACCCCTAGCGGACAGGGCTATATCGGCCCAAGAGACCCAGTACTTC. Translated: CCARPLADRAISAQETQYF.

CDR3 amino acids: CASRTSGINTGELFF. The CDR3 DNA reads TGTGCCAGCAGAACTAGCGGGATCAACACCGGGGAGCTGTTTTTT. The chain has TRBV6-1 and TRBJ2-2; 10 bases fit TRBD2. This CDR3 region has 15 residues. V lost 6 bases to trimming and J lost 2 bases; unmatched junction nucleotides: 3. Germline V CDR1 and CDR2: MNHNS, SASEGT.

The chain carries TRBV29-1 and TRBJ2-7, with D unclear. Trimming pared 5 bases from V and 0 bases from J, leaving 14 bases between. The CDR3 sequence is 14 residues long. Germline values: CDR1 SQVTM, CDR2 ANQGSEA. As DNA, the CDR3 is TGCAGCGTTCACGCAGCCGGTAGCTCCTACGAGCAGTACTTC. It yields the protein CSVHAAGSSYEQYF.

The CDR3 nucleotides are TGTGCCAGCTCACCCCTGATACTATCACAGGGCGGCGGGGAGCTGTTTTTT. It is translated as CASSPLILSQGGGELFF. The gene calls are TRBV18 and TRBJ2-2; D is possibly TRBD1 (6 bases). V was cut by 3 bases and J by 7 bases, with 21 bases left in between. Germline CDR1 reads KGHSH; CDR2 reads LQKENI. There are 17 residues in the CDR3.

This clonotype has a handful of counts. The chain combines TRBV7-3 with TRBJ2-1; D is unresolved. V was clipped by 5 bases and J by 1 base, with 15 bases between them. Germline V gives CDR1 SGHTA, CDR2 FQGTGA. This CDR3 is built from 16 residues. CDR3 protein: CASSDITAFSYNEQFF. The CDR3 DNA is TGTGCCAGCAGCGACATTACAGCTTTTTCCTACAATGAGCAGTTCTTC. Full variable domain (remainder filled in from reference TRBV7-3 and TRBJ2-1): GAGVSQTPSNKVTEKGKYVELRCDPISGHTALYWYRQSLGQGPEFLIYFQGTGAADDSGLPNDRFFAVRPEGSVSTLKIQRTERGDSAVYLCASSDITAFSYNEQFFGPGTRLTVL.

J is TRBJ2-1 and V is TRBV15; TRBD2 might be the D (7 bases). Germline V CDR1 and CDR2: LNHNV, YYDKDF (reference sequence). Trimming shortened V by 0 bases and J by 4 bases, and 13 bases separated the two germline ends. The length of the CDR3 is 16 residues. CDR3 sequence: CATSREGGAGYNEQFF. The CDR3 coding sequence is TGTGCCACCAGCAGAGAAGGGGGGGCCGGGTACAATGAGCAGTTCTTC.

This clonotype was seen at least ten times. The CDR3 nucleotides read TGTGCCACCAGTGACTCGATGGACAGGGGGCGTGAGACCCAGTACTTC. Translated, it gives CATSDSMDRGRETQYF. V is TRBV24-1 and J is TRBJ2-5; TRBD1 matches at 11 bases. The length of the CDR3 is 16 residues. Trimming removed 4 bases from V and 5 bases from J; junction bases left unmatched: 8. Germline-derived CDR1 and CDR2 are KGHDR and SFDVKD.

The chain combines TRBV21-1 with TRBJ2-7; the table gives TRBD1 as D, unverified against the DNA. TRBV21-1 has pseudogene status. The CDR3 is 17 amino acids. The CDR3 sequence: CASSKVGAEAVSYEQYF. The CDR3 nucleotides are TGTGCCAGCAGCAAAGTGGGGGCGGAGGCGGTCTCCTACGAGCAGTACTTC.

J is TRBJ1-3 and V is TRBV5-1; D may be TRBD1 (5 bases). Germline V lookup: CDR1 SGHRS, CDR2 YFSETQ. V was cut by 0 bases and J by 3 bases, with 10 bases left in between. The CDR3 sequence is 15 residues long. Here the CDR3 reads CASSLAGGGGNTIYF. CDR3 DNA sequence: TGCGCCAGCAGCTTGGCCGGGGGAGGTGGAAACACCATATATTTT.

V and J are TRBV29-1 and TRBJ2-7, with 8 bases aligning to TRBD1. CDR1 and CDR2 (germline): SQVTM, ANQGSEA. This CDR3 is 13 amino acids long. J lost 4 bases, V lost 4 bases, and 6 bases had no gene match. CDR3 residues: CSVGSDRVYEQYF. The CDR3 DNA reads TGCAGCGTTGGTTCGGACAGGGTTTACGAGCAGTACTTC.

This clonotype has more than one count but fewer than ten. The chain carries TRBV19 and TRBJ2-7; D remains ambiguous. The V end lost 3 bases, the J end lost 2 bases, and 8 bases lay between the germline ends. The CDR3 is 13 amino acids. Germline V gene sequence: CDR1 LNHDA, CDR2 SQIVND (reference sequence). The CDR3 loop reads CASSIRPTYEQYF. The CDR3, as DNA: TGTGCCAGTAGTATCCGTCCTACCTACGAGCAGTACTTC. Based on the CDR3 plus reference TRBV19 and TRBJ2-7, the full variable domain is DGGITQSPKYLFRKEGQNVTLSCEQNLNHDAMYWYRQDPGQGLRLIYYSQIVNDFQKGDIAEGYSVSREKKESFPLTVTSAQKNPTAFYLCASSIRPTYEQYFGPGTRLTVT.

The chain employs TRBV20-1 and TRBJ2-1; 11 bases map to TRBD2. This CDR3 has 14 residues. After removal of 2 bases from V and 8 bases from J, the junction contained 5 bases not matched to a gene. Germline V CDR1 and CDR2: DFQATT, SNEGSKA (reference sequence). CDR3 sequence (DNA): TGCAGTGCTAGATGGTTAGCGGGAGGGCATGAGCAGTTCTTC. It translates to CSARWLAGGHEQFF.

The chain couples TRBV12-3 or TRBV12-4 to TRBJ1-5, with D tentatively TRBD1 (5 bases). This CDR3 is 15 amino acids long. Trimming left V 1 base short and J 1 base short, with 8 bases between. The CDR3 sequence is CASSLVAGSNQPQHF. The CDR3 DNA is TGTGCCAGCAGTTTAGTGGCAGGGAGCAATCAGCCCCAGCATTTT.

This clonotype was seen a handful of times. This sequence joins TRBV20-1 and TRBJ2-7, with 7 bases aligning to TRBD2. This CDR3 contains 12 residues. Germline assignment: CDR1 DFQATT and CDR2 SNEGSKA (reference sequence). V was clipped by 6 bases and J by 4 bases; unmatched bases: 6. The CDR3 coding sequence is TGCAGTGCCGGACTAGGCGGTTACGAGCAGTACTTC. Its protein is CSAGLGGYEQYF.

This clonotype was picked up a small number of times. The gene calls are TRBV6-2 or TRBV6-3 and TRBJ1-2; no definite D call. In germline, CDR1 is MNHEY, CDR2 SVGEGT. The CDR3 covers 12 residues. Trimming took 6 bases from V and 4 from J, leaving 9 bases between them. The CDR3 here is CASRPASYGYTF. The DNA of the CDR3 is TGTGCCAGCAGACCGGCTTCCTATGGCTACACCTTC.

The chain couples TRBV20-1 to TRBJ2-1; 7 positions agree with TRBD2. Trimming cost V 0 bases and J 2 bases; bases outside gene matches: 4. This CDR3 comprises 15 residues. Germline CDR1 is DFQATT and CDR2 is SNEGSKA (reference sequence). CDR3 protein: CSARDLGTTYNEQFF. As DNA, the CDR3 is TGCAGTGCTAGAGATCTCGGGACTACCTACAATGAGCAGTTCTTC.

This chain links TRBV6-5 with TRBJ2-2; maybe TRBD2 (6 bases). Germline CDR1 reads MNHEY; CDR2 reads SVGAGI. V gave up 2 bases and J gave up 5 bases, with 15 bases separating them. The CDR3 runs to 16 residues. DNA for the CDR3: TGTGCCAGCAGTTACCCAGGCGGGACGGGGACCGGGGAGCTGTTTTTT. It codes for CASSYPGGTGTGELFF.

This clonotype was recorded a few times. The chain has TRBV3-1 and TRBJ2-3; D may be TRBD1 (5 bases). CDR3 size: 16 residues. V lost 1 base and J lost 4, with 15 bases in between. CDR1 is LGHDT, CDR2 YNNKEL, per germline (reference sequence). CDR3 residues: CASSQGGSLGPDTQYF. CDR3 sequence (DNA): TGTGCCAGCAGCCAAGGCGGATCCCTGGGGCCAGATACGCAGTATTTT.

This clonotype was seen only a few times. V usage is TRBV7-9 and J usage is TRBJ2-7; 8 bases align to TRBD1. Germline V gene sequence: CDR1 SEHNR, CDR2 FQNEAQ (reference sequence). The J segment lost 5 bases and the V segment lost 4 bases, leaving 4 bases of the junction unmatched. The CDR3 spans 13 residues. CDR3 protein: CASSSGGLNEQYF. The DNA for the CDR3 is TGTGCCAGCAGCTCAGGGGGCTTGAACGAGCAGTACTTC.

This clonotype turned up a few times. The chain employs TRBV12-3 or TRBV12-4 and TRBJ1-5; weak D call: TRBD1 (5 bases). The CDR3 length is 15 residues. V gave up 1 base and J gave up 3 bases, with 10 bases separating them. This CDR3 is CASSLEGFNNQPQHF. The CDR3 nucleotides read TGTGCCAGCAGTTTAGAGGGGTTTAACAATCAGCCCCAGCATTTT.

The chain joins TRBV7-9 to TRBJ2-1; TRBD2 matches at 8 bases. Germline CDR1 SEHNR, CDR2 FQNEAQ (reference sequence). Unmatched junction bases numbered 3, after V lost 5 bases and J lost 0 bases. This CDR3 comprises 15 residues. CDR3 bases: TGTGCCAGCAGCCAAGCGGGAGCCTCCTACAATGAGCAGTTCTTC. Amino acids: CASSQAGASYNEQFF.

V usage is TRBV11-2 and J usage is TRBJ2-7, with D hard to call. The CDR3 runs to 15 residues. Germline CDR1 and CDR2: SGHAT and FQNNGV. Deletions cut 0 bases from V and 3 bases from J, with 12 bases between. The CDR3 region is CASSLDRPAGYEQYF. The CDR3 nucleotides are TGTGCCAGCAGCTTAGATAGGCCAGCCGGCTACGAGCAGTACTTC.

The V gene is TRBV4-2, the J gene TRBJ2-5; D is unresolved. The germline gives CDR1 LGHNA, CDR2 YNFKEQ. CDR3 size: 14 residues. Trimming removed 4 bases at V and 2 bases at J, with 11 bases between. CDR3 sequence reads: CASSLPGSQETQYF. The CDR3 nucleotides are TGTGCCAGCAGCCTCCCAGGCTCACAAGAGACCCAGTACTTC.